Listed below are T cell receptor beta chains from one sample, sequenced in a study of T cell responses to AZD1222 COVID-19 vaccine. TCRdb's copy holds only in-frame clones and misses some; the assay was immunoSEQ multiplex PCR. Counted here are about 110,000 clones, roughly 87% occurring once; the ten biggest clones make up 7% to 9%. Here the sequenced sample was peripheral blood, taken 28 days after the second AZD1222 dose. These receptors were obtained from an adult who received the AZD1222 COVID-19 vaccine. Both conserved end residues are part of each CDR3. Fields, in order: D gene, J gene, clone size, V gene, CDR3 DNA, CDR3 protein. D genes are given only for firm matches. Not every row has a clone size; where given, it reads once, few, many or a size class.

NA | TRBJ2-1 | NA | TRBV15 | TGTGCCACCAGCCAAGGACTGGGCCGCACATACAATGAGCAGTTCTTC | CATSQGLGRTYNEQFF
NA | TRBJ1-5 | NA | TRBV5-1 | TGCGCCAGCAGCTTGGGGGCGACAGGTACTAGCAATCAGCCCCAGCATTTT | CASSLGATGTSNQPQHF
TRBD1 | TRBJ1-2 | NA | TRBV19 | TGTGCCAGTAGTACCGGGACAGGGGTAGGCTATGGCTACACCTTC | CASSTGTGVGYGYTF
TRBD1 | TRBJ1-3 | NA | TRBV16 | TGTGCCAGCAGCCAACGGCTGACAGGGGCTGGAAACACCATATATTTT | CASSQRLTGAGNTIYF
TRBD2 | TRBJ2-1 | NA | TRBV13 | TGTGCCAGCATCATAGCGGGGGGGCCTCGCAATGAGCAGTTCTTC | CASIIAGGPRNEQFF
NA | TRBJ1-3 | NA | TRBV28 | TGTGCCAGCAGTTTACAGGGGACTGGAAACACCATATATTTT | CASSLQGTGNTIYF
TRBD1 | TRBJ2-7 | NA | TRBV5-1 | TGCGCCAGCAGCTTGGGACAGGGGTACCACGAGCAGTACTTC | CASSLGQGYHEQYF
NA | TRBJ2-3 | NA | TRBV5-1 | TGCGCCAGCAGCTCCTCACTTGGCACAGATACGCAGTATTTT | CASSSSLGTDTQYF
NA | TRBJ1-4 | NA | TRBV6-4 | TGTGCCAGCAGCCCAGGCGGGGAAGGTGAAAAACTGTTTTTT | CASSPGGEGEKLFF
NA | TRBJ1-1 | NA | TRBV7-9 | TGTGCCAGCAGCGTAGGACGGGCTGAAGCTTTCTTT | CASSVGRAEAFF
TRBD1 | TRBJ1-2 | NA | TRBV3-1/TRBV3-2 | TGTGCCAGCACCGAAGAAATCCCCCTCAAACAGGGGCGCGGGAACTATGGCTACACCTTC | CASTEEIPLKQGRGNYGYTF
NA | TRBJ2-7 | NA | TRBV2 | TGTGCCAGCAGTGGACGGGAAAAGGCCTACGAGCAGTACTTC | CASSGREKAYEQYF
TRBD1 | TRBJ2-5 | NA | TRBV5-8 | TGTGCCAGCAGCTTGGTTTTGCTTCCAGGGGGCCTTAAGCAAGAGACCCAGTACTTC | CASSLVLLPGGLKQETQYF
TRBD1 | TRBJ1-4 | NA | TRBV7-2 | TGTGCCAGCAGCATGGGACAGGGGAGAGAAAAACTGTTTTTT | CASSMGQGREKLFF
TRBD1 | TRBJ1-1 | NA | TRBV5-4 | TGTGCCAGCAGCTTGGGAGGGACAGGGAGGACTGAAGCTTTCTTT | CASSLGGTGRTEAFF
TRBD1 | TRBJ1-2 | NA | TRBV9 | TGTGCCAGCACCTCTATGGGGGACAGGGCTTACTATGGCTACACCTTC | CASTSMGDRAYYGYTF
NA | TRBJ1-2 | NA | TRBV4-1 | TGCGCCAGCAGCCAAGAGAGGGGTGACTATGGCTACACCTTC | CASSQERGDYGYTF
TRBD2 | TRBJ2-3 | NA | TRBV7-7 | TGTGCTAGCAGCTTAGTGGGACTAGCGGGGGGTACAGATACGCAGTATTTT | CASSLVGLAGGTDTQYF
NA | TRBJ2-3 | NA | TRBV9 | TGTGCCAGCAGCGCTTATTCAACTAGCACAGATACGCAGTATTTT | CASSAYSTSTDTQYF
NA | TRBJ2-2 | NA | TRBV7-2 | TGTGCCAGCAGCTTAGGGTACGGGGTGGAGCTGTTTTTT | CASSLGYGVELFF
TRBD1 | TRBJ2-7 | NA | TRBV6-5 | TGTGCCAGCAGTACGACAGGGCGCGGTTCCTACGAGCAGTACTTC | CASSTTGRGSYEQYF
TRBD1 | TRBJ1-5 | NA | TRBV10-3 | TGTGCCATCAGTCCGACAGGGGCGGATCAGCCCCAGCATTTT | CAISPTGADQPQHF
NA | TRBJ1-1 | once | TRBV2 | TGTGCCGGATGTGTACTTCCGGGACGAGCTTTCTTT | CAGCVLPGRAFF
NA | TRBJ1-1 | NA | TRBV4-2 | TGTGCCAGCAGCCAAGCCCGGGGGGAAGGGGCTGAAGCTTTCTTT | CASSQARGEGAEAFF
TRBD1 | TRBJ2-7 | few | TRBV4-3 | TGCGCCAGCAGCCAAGAGCCCGGGACAGGGGGCAACGAGCAGTACTTC | CASSQEPGTGGNEQYF
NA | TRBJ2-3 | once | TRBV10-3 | TGTGCCATCAGGACAGAAGGAGATACGCAGTATTTT | CAIRTEGDTQYF
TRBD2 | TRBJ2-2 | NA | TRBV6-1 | TGTGCCAGCAGTGAACGGTCGGGGGGTACCGGGGAGCTGTTTTTT | CASSERSGGTGELFF
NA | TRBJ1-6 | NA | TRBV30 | TGTGCCTGGAGTGGACAGTCCATGGGGAATTCACCCCTCCACTTT | CAWSGQSMGNSPLHF
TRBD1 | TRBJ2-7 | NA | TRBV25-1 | TGTGCCAGCAGTGAAGGGACAGGGGGTCCCTACGAGCAGTACTTC | CASSEGTGGPYEQYF
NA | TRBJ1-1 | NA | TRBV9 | TGTGCCAGCAGCAGAGAGGGGAGGACTGAAGCTTTCTTT | CASSREGRTEAFF
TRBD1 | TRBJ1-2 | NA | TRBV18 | TGTGCCAGCTCACGGGGGACAGGGGACGATGGCTACACCTTC | CASSRGTGDDGYTF
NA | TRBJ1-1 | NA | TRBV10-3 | TGTGCCATCAGTGAGAATCGAGAAGTCGCTTTCTTT | CAISENREVAFF
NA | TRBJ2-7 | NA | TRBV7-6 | TGTGCCAGCAGCACTAACGACGGCGAGCAGTACTTC | CASSTNDGEQYF
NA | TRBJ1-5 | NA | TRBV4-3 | TGCGCCAGCAGCCAAGATCTGGGGAATAGCAATCAGCCCCAGCATTTT | CASSQDLGNSNQPQHF
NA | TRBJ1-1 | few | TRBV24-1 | TGTGCCACCAGTGATTCTGGTGGGGGGAGGCCGGAAGCTTTCTTT | CATSDSGGGRPEAFF
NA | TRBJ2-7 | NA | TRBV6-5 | TGTGCCAGCAACCCTGCGGGGTGGCAAATTTACGAGCAGTACTTC | CASNPAGWQIYEQYF
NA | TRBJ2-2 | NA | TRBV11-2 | TGTGCCAGCAGCTTGAGGCAGAGCGCGAACACCGGGGAGCTGTTTTTT | CASSLRQSANTGELFF
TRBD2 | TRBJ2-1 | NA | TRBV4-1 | TGCGCCAGCAGCCAAGGGGGACTAGGTTTGGCTGAGCAGTTCTTC | CASSQGGLGLAEQFF
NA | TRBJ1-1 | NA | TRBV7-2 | TGTGCCAGCAGCTTAGGGGGAGTTAAGAACACTGAAGCTTTCTTT | CASSLGGVKNTEAFF